Listed below are T cell receptor beta chains from one sample, sequenced in a study of regulatory T cells in long-lasting Graves disease. TCRdb re-called the multiplex PCR reads through MiXCR, storing one row per CDR3 protein. The sample includes approximately 400,000 distinct CDR3 sequences, under 15% seen only once; the top ten take over 15%. These records were also assigned to another study, of T cells in Graves' hyperthyroidism and ophthalmopathy.

The starting material was peripheral blood mononuclear cells (PBMCs), obtained at new diagnosis, from a patient treated with antithyroid drugs. The source of these receptors is a woman aged 25 to 45 with Graves disease. Each CDR3 is given with its conserved first and last residue. Each record gives: D gene, clone size, J gene, V gene, CDR3 DNA, CDR3 protein. D genes are given only for firm matches. Clone size is not always given. Where it is, it says once, few, many or a class for expanded clones.

. | many | TRBJ1-2 | TRBV20-1 | TGCAGTGCTAGAGATCGGCGGTGGTCGGTCTTCATGAATCGGGAGGGCTACACCTTC | CSARDRRWSVFMNREGYTF
. | . | TRBJ2-3 | TRBV19 | TGTGCCAGTAGTTCATATCGCGATACGCAGTATTTT | CASSSYRDTQYF
. | . | TRBJ2-3 | TRBV2 | TGTACCTCACTTAAAGGGGAGTCCGCCACAGATACGCAGTATTTT | CTSLKGESATDTQYF
. | . | TRBJ1-5 | TRBV2 | TGTGCCAGCAGTTACACAGGGATCGATCTGCCCCAGCATTTT | CASSYTGIDLPQHF
. | . | TRBJ2-7 | TRBV20-1 | TGCAGTGCCATATCCGTCCGGGGGAAGGACGAGCAGTACTTC | CSAISVRGKDEQYF
. | many | TRBJ2-2 | TRBV5-5 | TGTGCCAGCAGCTTGACAGGGCTCTCCGGGGAGCTGTTTTTT | CASSLTGLSGELFF
TRBD1 | few | TRBJ2-7 | TRBV12-3/TRBV12-4 | TGTGCCAGTTTAGGACAGGGGGCCTACGAGCAGTACTTC | CASLGQGAYEQYF
. | many | TRBJ2-5 | TRBV7-2 | TGTGCCAGCAGCAGCGCAGGCAAAGAGACCCAGTACTTC | CASSSAGKETQYF
. | few | TRBJ1-2 | TRBV7-2 | TGTGTCAGCAGCTTAGAAGGGGCCAACTATGGCTACACCTTC | CVSSLEGANYGYTF
TRBD1 | . | TRBJ2-5 | TRBV7-9 | TGTGCCAGCAGCGCGCCGGGACAGGAACAAGAGACCCAGTACTTC | CASSAPGQEQETQYF
. | . | TRBJ2-6 | TRBV27 | TGTGCCAGCAGTTGGGACTCTGGGGCCAACGTCCTGACTTTC | CASSWDSGANVLTF
TRBD2 | many | TRBJ2-1 | TRBV12-3/TRBV12-4 | TGTGCCAGCAGCTTGACTAGCGGGAGAGGGAATGAGCAGTTCTTC | CASSLTSGRGNEQFF
. | few | TRBJ2-1 | TRBV7-3 | TGTGCCAGCAGCCTCTACGTCTACAATGAGCAGTTCTTC | CASSLYVYNEQFF
. | few | TRBJ1-2 | TRBV4-1 | TGCGCCAGCAGCCAAGCCGGGACGGCCGTCTATGGCTACACCTTC | CASSQAGTAVYGYTF
. | few | TRBJ1-1 | TRBV13 | TGTGCCAGCAGCCCCCCGGGGGCCACTGAAGCTTTCTTT | CASSPPGATEAFF
. | few | TRBJ2-7 | TRBV20-1 | TGCAGTGCTAGAGCGACTAGGGACCCTAACGAGCAGTACTTC | CSARATRDPNEQYF
TRBD2 | . | TRBJ2-2 | TRBV12-3/TRBV12-4 | TGTGCCAGCAGTTACCACCTCGTCCGGACTAGCGGGAGAGGCACCGGGGAGCTGTTTTTT | CASSYHLVRTSGRGTGELFF
. | few | TRBJ2-1 | TRBV6-2/TRBV6-3 | TGTGCCAGCAGTTACTCGAGAGGGGGGCGAGTAAATGAGCAGTTCTTC | CASSYSRGGRVNEQFF
TRBD1 | . | TRBJ1-5 | TRBV19 | TGTGCCAGTAGTATGGAGGGACAGGGCAATCAGCCCCAGCATTTT | CASSMEGQGNQPQHF
TRBD2 | . | TRBJ2-1 | TRBV5-1 | TGCGCCAGCAGCCCCGCCGGCAGGAGGCGGGAGGCCGGTAATGAGCAGTTCTTC | CASSPAGRRREAGNEQFF
TRBD2 | . | TRBJ2-7 | TRBV5-1 | TGCGCCAGCAGCTTGGAGTTAATTAGCGGGAGTAATGAGCAGTACTTC | CASSLELISGSNEQYF
. | . | TRBJ2-5 | TRBV11-2 | TGTGCCAGCAGCTTAGTCGCGACCGCAGAGACCCAGTACTTC | CASSLVATAETQYF
. | many | TRBJ2-3 | TRBV4-1 | TGCGCCAGCAGCCATAGAGCCGTCCACGGGGCAGATACGCAGTATTTT | CASSHRAVHGADTQYF